Reported below is one TCR beta chain. The data stem from a study of CD8+ T cells in alopecia areata. The authors extracted RNA and reverse transcribed it into cDNA as the sequencing template. TCRdb keeps only in-frame clones here, not all; method: immunoSEQ multiplex PCR. This sample carries hundreds of thousands of clones, around three fifths of them seen once, and the ten largest clones take about 0.89%. Sample treatment: oral pan-JAK inhibitor, 5-10 mg twice daily. V dropped 5 bases and J dropped 2 bases, with 21 bases sitting between them. CDR3 length equals 16 residues. Germline V gene sequence: CDR1 SQVTM, CDR2 ANQGSEA.

This sequence was found in a human donor with alopecia areata. The chain links TRBV29-1 to TRBJ1-2; the D is unclear. This sample comprised CD4+ T cells sorted from blood, obtained at roughly week 53, from a patient treated with tofacitinib. The CDR3 DNA reads as TGCAGCGTTACCCCTTTGATTGCAGGATCCAACTATGGCTACACCTTC. It codes for CSVTPLIAGSNYGYTF.